Reported below is one TCR beta chain. Trimming at V came to 3 bases and at J to 4 bases, leaving 7 bases not matched to a gene. The CDR3 totals 16 residues. Germline V gives CDR1 SEHNR, CDR2 FQNEAQ (reference sequence). The sample comes from a study of blood T cell repertoires in COVID-19. Profiling relied on immunoSEQ multiplex PCR, and the TCRdb table lists in-frame clones only, not all of them. The sample holds approximately 160,000 clones, 85% to 90% seen once. The rearrangement links TRBV7-9 to TRBJ1-3, with 9 bases that match TRBD1. This sequence was found in a man over 45 with active or convalescent COVID-19. Sequences were obtained from peripheral blood. The CDR3 here is CASSLSVGTGGNTIYF. In DNA, the CDR3 is TGTGCCAGCAGCTTGTCCGTCGGGACAGGGGGAAACACCATATATTTT.